Sequencing of this T cell receptor (beta chain) was carried out in a study of CD8 T cells in ankylosing spondylitis. This clonotype was detected only a few times. Antigen unknown. Study-wide findings and caveats: Significant enrichment of disease-linked clones was reported in matched ankylosing spondylitis synovial fluid. Ankylosing spondylitis blood seemed to carry a telltale TCR beta motif made of several highly homologous variants.

Quantitative molecular-barcoded 5'-RACE generated the TCR beta libraries. Each CDR3 protein gets one entry after TCRdb re-called the 5' RACE reads with MiXCR. The sample records roughly 180,000 distinct CDR3 sequences, roughly 10% being singletons. The source of this sequence is a female donor with ankylosing spondylitis or in good health (not recorded which). The source material was blood, either unsorted or a sorted T cell fraction (not recorded which).

CDR3 protein: CASSSDNAYEQYF. The CDR3 DNA reads TGTGCCAGCAGCTCTGACAACGCCTACGAGCAGTACTTC. This chain joins TRBV28 and TRBJ2-7, with D unresolved. Between the trimmed V and J ends, which lost 6 bases and 2 bases, there was a span of 11 bases. Germline assignment: CDR1 MDHEN and CDR2 SYDVKM. CDR3 length: 13 residues.